One and the same sample provided the 7 T cell receptor beta chains below, sequenced in a study of OX40 agonist ivuxolimab in advanced cancers. Library preparation was by the immunoSEQ multiplex PCR assay. TCRdb obtained this table from immuneACCESS and retained in-frame rearrangements with V and J assigned. These tables miss some clones; where compared with another copy, unresolved V genes account for less than half of the shortfall, and the remainder is unexplained. The table for this sample lists some 70,000 clones; roughly four fifths of them were counted only once. Roughly 1.4% of the sample rests with the top ten. The source was CD4+ or CD8+ T cells sorted from blood, collected in a trial of the OX40 agonist ivuxolimab. These receptors came from an adult with an advanced solid tumor such as melanoma, head and neck, liver or kidney cancer.

The rearrangement uses TRBV21-1 and TRBJ2-4; the D call of TRBD2 is as the table states it, not checked on the DNA. TRBV21-1 is assigned pseudogene status. The CDR3 is made up of 18 amino acids. CDR3 DNA: TGTGCCAGCAGCAAAGCGGTATGGCGACCCGGGACCAAAAACATTCAGTACTTC. This encodes CASSKAVWRPGTKNIQYF.

The chain is built from TRBV25-1 and TRBJ2-5, with D perhaps assigned TRBD1 or TRBD2 (5 bases each). Germline V lookup: CDR1 MGHDK, CDR2 SYGVNS. The length of the CDR3 is 15 residues. Trimming stripped 5 bases from V and 2 bases from J, with 15 bases between. CDR3 amino acids: CASSPILGVQETQYF. The CDR3 DNA reads as TGTGCCAGCAGTCCGATCTTGGGGGTTCAAGAGACCCAGTACTTC.

V and J are TRBV6-5 and TRBJ2-7; 10 bases are a match to TRBD1. Germline CDR1 reads MNHEY; CDR2 reads SVGAGI. The CDR3 is 14 amino acids. With V trimmed by 6 bases and J by 2 bases, 4 bases remained unmatched. The CDR3 DNA reads TGTGCCAGCAGGGGACAGGGGAGTGCCTACGAGCAGTACTTC. Protein: CASRGQGSAYEQYF.

The chain recombines TRBV6-4 with TRBJ2-6, with a weak D call TRBD1 (6 bases). The CDR3 spans 19 residues. CDR1 is MRHNA and CDR2 is SNTAGT in the germline V gene. Trimming pared 2 bases from V and 2 bases from J, leaving 19 bases between. CDR3 DNA: TGTGCCAGCAGTGACACCGATAAACAGGGCCTCACTGGGGCCAACGTCCTGACTTTC. Its translation: CASSDTDKQGLTGANVLTF.

The sample holds a few counts of this clone. The V gene is TRBV15, the J gene TRBJ2-1; 11 bases are shared with TRBD2. This CDR3 has 16 amino acids. Germline CDR1 and CDR2: LNHNV and YYDKDF (reference sequence). V lost 5 bases, J lost 7 bases, and 10 bases stayed unmatched. CDR3 in DNA: TGTGCCACCAGCGGTCTTCTAGCGGGGGGCAGGAATGAGCAGTTCTTC. Amino acids: CATSGLLAGGRNEQFF.

The CDR3 DNA reads as TGTGCCAGCAGCCGGGGACTGAGAGCGAACACCGGGGAGCTGTTTTTT. Translating it yields CASSRGLRANTGELFF. The chain has TRBV11-2 and TRBJ2-2, with D tentatively TRBD2 (6 bases). V was trimmed by 5 bases and J by 0 bases, leaving 13 bases between them. The CDR3 has 16 amino acids. Germline V gives CDR1 SGHAT, CDR2 FQNNGV.

This CDR3 is CASSAVSYEQYF. In nucleotides, the CDR3 is TGTGCCAGCAGTGCGGTGTCCTACGAGCAGTACTTC. This chain connects TRBV28 to TRBJ2-7; the D is unclear. Germline CDR1 MDHEN, CDR2 SYDVKM. Between the trimmed V and J ends, which lost 5 bases and 1 base, there was a span of 6 bases. The CDR3 spans 12 residues.